The 31 T cell receptor beta chains below come from one sample, sequenced in a study of technical replicates of blood from several donors. Using immunoSEQ multiplex PCR, the repertoire was profiled, and TCRdb retains in-frame clones only, with some absent. The table records tens of thousands of clones, 70% to 90% of them present only once. Input material: PBMCs. These receptors were taken from a human donor in good health. Some clones in this sample may be carry-over from other donors' samples.

This chain links TRBV6-5 with TRBJ1-3, with 7 nucleotides matching TRBD1. This CDR3 has 14 residues. Trimming cost V 2 bases and J 4 bases; bases outside gene matches: 2. Germline assignment: CDR1 MNHEY and CDR2 SVGAGI. CDR3 in amino acids: CASSYRGPGNTIYF. In DNA form, the CDR3 reads TGTGCCAGCAGTTACAGGGGGCCGGGAAACACCATATATTTT.

The rearrangement joins TRBV20-1 to TRBJ2-7; a possible D gene is TRBD1 (5 bases). Trimming took 6 bases from V and 5 from J, leaving 11 bases between them. The CDR3 is made up of 11 amino acids. Germline-derived CDR1 and CDR2 are DFQATT and SNEGSKA (reference sequence). CDR3 region: CSATQGNEQYF. The DNA for the CDR3 is TGCAGTGCAACTCAGGGTAACGAGCAGTACTTC.

The chain has TRBV4-3 and TRBJ2-7; 16 bases are shared with TRBD2. The CDR3 has 15 amino acids. The J segment lost 5 bases and the V segment lost 7 bases, leaving 5 bases of the junction unmatched. Germline-derived CDR1 and CDR2 are LGHNA and YSLEER. Here the CDR3 DNA reads TGCGCCAGCAAACCGGGACTAGCGGGAGGGCACGAGCAGTACTTC. Amino acid sequence: CASKPGLAGGHEQYF.

The chain carries TRBV4-3 and TRBJ2-5; 12 nucleotides align to TRBD2. This CDR3 is built from 15 residues. V dropped 1 base and J dropped 4; count of bases not matched to a gene: 1. Germline-derived CDR1 and CDR2 are LGHNA and YSLEER. The CDR3 DNA is TGCGCCAGCAGCCAAGGGACTAGCGGGGTAGAGACCCAGTACTTC. Translation: CASSQGTSGVETQYF.

This clone was counted a single time. The chain employs TRBV18 and TRBJ2-7, with 8 bases that match TRBD1. Per germline, CDR1 KGHSH and CDR2 LQKENI. Germline trimming cut 6 bases from V and 0 bases from J; bases unmatched to any gene: 7. The CDR3 loop spans 15 amino acids. The CDR3 sequence is CASSRTGGSSYEQYF. Here the CDR3 DNA reads TGTGCCAGCTCGCGCACAGGGGGAAGCTCCTACGAGCAGTACTTC.

The table lists this clone with a few counts. The chain is built from TRBV5-1 and TRBJ2-7; TRBD2 aligns across 7 bases. The germline CDR1 and CDR2 sequences are SGHRS and YFSETQ. The CDR3 loop spans 13 amino acids. V lost 4 bases and J lost 3; bases outside the gene matches: 4. The CDR3 region has the DNA TGCGCCAGCAGCACCCTAGCGGACTACGAGCAGTACTTC. Residues: CASSTLADYEQYF.

V usage is TRBV4-1 and J usage is TRBJ2-3, with TRBD2 identical over 13 bases. The CDR3 consists of 18 residues. The J segment lost 9 bases and the V segment lost 0 bases, leaving 12 bases of the junction unmatched. CDR1 MGHRA and CDR2 YSYEKL come from the germline V gene. CDR3 region: CASSQDTQLAGGQGTQYF. The DNA of the CDR3 is TGCGCCAGCAGCCAAGATACCCAACTAGCGGGGGGGCAGGGAACGCAGTATTTT.

CDR3 in DNA: TGTGCCAGCAGCCCTGGGCCAGGAAATATTGGCTATGGCTACACCTTC. Its translation: CASSPGPGNIGYGYTF. The genes are TRBV7-2 and TRBJ1-2; D is unresolved. Trimming stripped 5 bases from V and 4 bases from J, with 20 bases between. The germline V gene has CDR1 SGHTA and CDR2 FQGNSA. This CDR3 spans 16 amino acids.

The V call is TRBV2, the J call TRBJ1-2, with 8 positions matching TRBD1. CDR1 is SNHLY and CDR2 is FYNNEI in the germline V gene. CDR3 size: 14 residues. Unmatched junction bases numbered 3, after V lost 4 bases and J lost 2 bases. CDR3 protein: CASSATGANYGYTF. The CDR3 region has the DNA TGTGCCAGCAGTGCGACAGGGGCGAACTATGGCTACACCTTC.

This chain connects TRBV11-2 to TRBJ2-5; 14 bases align to TRBD2. Germline loops: CDR1 SGHAT, CDR2 FQNNGV. CDR3 length equals 15 residues. V lost 5 bases to trimming and J lost 5 bases; unmatched junction nucleotides: 4. CDR3 in amino acids: CASSNRLAGGETQYF. CDR3 in DNA: TGTGCCAGCAGCAACCGACTAGCGGGAGGGGAGACCCAGTACTTC. The variable domain in full, with the rest retrieved from reference TRBV11-2 and TRBJ2-5, is EAGVAQSPRYKIIEKRQSVAFWCNPISGHATLYWYQQILGQGPKLLIQFQNNGVVDDSQLPKDRFSAERLKGVDSTLKIQPAKLEDSAVYLCASSNRLAGGETQYFGPGTRLLVL.

A single count supports this clone. The V call is TRBV30, the J call TRBJ1-5, with a tentative D call TRBD1 (6 bases). V lost 2 bases and J lost 0, with 17 bases in between. The CDR3 is 17 residues long. Germline V gives CDR1 GTSNPN, CDR2 SVGIG (reference sequence). CDR3 protein: CAWSRDTNIYSNQPQHF. CDR3 DNA: TGTGCCTGGAGTCGGGACACCAATATTTATAGCAATCAGCCCCAGCATTTT.

The chain employs TRBV10-3 and TRBJ2-2; D may be TRBD2 (5 bases). Trimming removed 9 bases at V and 0 bases at J, with 11 bases between. The germline V gene has CDR1 ENHRY and CDR2 SYGVKD. The CDR3 loop spans 14 amino acids. CDR3 residues: CAIVEAPNTGELFF. The CDR3 DNA is TGTGCCATAGTGGAGGCCCCGAACACCGGGGAGCTGTTTTTT.

The V and J genes are TRBV4-3 and TRBJ2-3; 8 positions agree with TRBD2. The CDR3 length is 16 residues. Losses at the gene ends were 1 base for V and 5 bases for J; bases not matched to a gene: 8. The germline V gene encodes CDR1 LGHNA and CDR2 YSLEER. The DNA of the CDR3 is TGCGCCAGCAGCCAAGCCCGGGGGCTAGCGGGAGATACGCAGTATTTT. Amino acids: CASSQARGLAGDTQYF.

The chain employs TRBV18 and TRBJ2-3, with D perhaps matching TRBD2 (5 bases). The V gene's germline CDR1 is KGHSH and CDR2 LQKENI. Deletions cut 3 bases from V and 0 bases from J, with 10 bases between. CDR3 length: 15 residues. The CDR3 protein is CASSPPPGSTDTQYF. In DNA, the CDR3 is TGTGCCAGCTCACCCCCACCGGGAAGCACAGATACGCAGTATTTT.

V gene TRBV5-1 combines with J gene TRBJ2-2, with D tentatively TRBD2 (6 bases). Trimming took 5 bases from V and 0 from J, leaving 11 bases between them. The CDR3 is 15 amino acids. From germline, CDR1 is SGHRS and CDR2 YFSETQ. The CDR3 reads CASRPGTSNTGELFF. The CDR3 DNA follows: TGCGCCAGCAGACCCGGGACTTCGAACACCGGGGAGCTGTTTTTT.

This chain connects TRBV5-1 to TRBJ2-2; 7 positions agree with TRBD1. Germline V gene lookup returns CDR1 SGHRS and CDR2 YFSETQ. V lost 2 bases, J lost 0 bases, and 1 base stayed unmatched. This CDR3 has 15 amino acids. The CDR3 sequence: CASSFQGANTGELFF. CDR3 nucleotide sequence: TGCGCCAGCAGCTTCCAGGGGGCGAACACCGGGGAGCTGTTTTTT.

This clone appeared a single time. The CDR3 DNA sequence: TGCGCCAGCAGCCAATCCGGCACAGATACGCAGTATTTT. Amino acids: CASSQSGTDTQYF. This chain links TRBV4-1 with TRBJ2-3; D is undetermined. In germline, CDR1 is MGHRA, CDR2 YSYEKL. V was shortened by 2 bases and J by 1 base, with 4 bases between the two germline ends. The CDR3 covers 13 residues.

The chain is built from TRBV11-3 and TRBJ1-6, with D uncertain. Germline CDR1 is SGHNT and CDR2 is YENEEA. The V end was cut by 0 bases, the J end by 7 bases, with 16 bases between. The CDR3 has 17 amino acids. The CDR3 protein is CASSLDEAGTQNSPLHF. The CDR3 region has the DNA TGTGCCAGCAGCTTAGACGAAGCAGGAACACAAAATTCACCCCTCCACTTT. Full variable domain (missing parts from reference TRBV11-3 and TRBJ1-6): EAGVVQSPRYKIIEKKQPVAFWCNPISGHNTLYWYLQNLGQGPELLIRYENEEAVDDSQLPKDRFSAERLKGVDSTLKIQPAELGDSAVYLCASSLDEAGTQNSPLHFGNGTRLTVT.

The chain uses TRBV15 and TRBJ1-1; D call uncertain. Germline V gene lookup returns CDR1 LNHNV and CDR2 YYDKDF (reference sequence). CDR3 length: 13 amino acids. V lost 0 bases to trimming and J lost 5 bases, with 7 bases between them. The CDR3 spells CATSRDPRTEAFF. The CDR3 DNA follows: TGTGCCACCAGCAGAGATCCCAGGACTGAAGCTTTCTTT.

This chain connects TRBV29-1 to TRBJ2-4, with D tentatively TRBD1 (6 bases). The germline V gene encodes CDR1 SQVTM and CDR2 ANQGSEA. Trimming removed 2 bases from V and 6 bases from J, with 14 bases in between. The CDR3 covers 14 residues. The CDR3 loop is CSVERVIGGNIQYF. The CDR3 coding sequence is TGCAGCGTTGAAAGGGTGATAGGGGGAAACATTCAGTACTTC.

V and J are TRBV5-6 and TRBJ1-2; the match to TRBD1 covers 8 bases. The CDR3 length is 15 residues. Germline CDR1 reads SGHDT; CDR2 reads YYEEEE. Trimming removed 6 bases from V and 5 bases from J; junction bases left unmatched: 12. CDR3 DNA sequence: TGTGCCAGCACTCTTCCAGGGGGCTTGAGTTATGGCTACACCTTC. Protein sequence: CASTLPGGLSYGYTF. Drawing the rest from reference TRBV5-6 and TRBJ1-2, the complete variable domain is DAGVTQSPTHLIKTRGQQVTLRCSPKSGHDTVSWYQQALGQGPQFIFQYYEEEERQRGNFPDRFSGHQFPNYSSELNVNALLLGDSALYLCASTLPGGLSYGYTFGSGTRLTVV.

The V and J genes are TRBV4-1 and TRBJ1-5, with 9 bases identical to TRBD1. The germline gives CDR1 MGHRA, CDR2 YSYEKL. CDR3 length equals 16 residues. Losses at the gene ends were 3 bases for V and 4 bases for J; bases not matched to a gene: 7. The CDR3 loop is CASSHFDRGGNQPQHF. The CDR3 bases are TGCGCCAGCAGCCATTTTGACAGGGGGGGGAATCAGCCCCAGCATTTT.

This chain links TRBV5-1 with TRBJ2-5; 8 bases line up with TRBD2. The germline V gene encodes CDR1 SGHRS and CDR2 YFSETQ. Trimming at V came to 0 bases and at J to 1 base, leaving 5 bases not matched to a gene. The CDR3 has 16 amino acids. The chain's CDR3 is CASSLDGGGSQETQYF. CDR3 nucleotide sequence: TGCGCCAGCAGCTTGGACGGCGGGGGGTCCCAAGAGACCCAGTACTTC.

The chain uses TRBV9 and TRBJ2-7; 12 nucleotides align to TRBD2. The V segment lost 5 bases and the J segment 3 bases; nucleotides outside the gene matches: 12. Germline V lookup: CDR1 SGDLS, CDR2 YYNGEE. The CDR3 is 17 amino acids. The CDR3 sequence is CASSPTSGSLGNYEQYF. The CDR3 nucleotides read TGTGCCAGCAGTCCGACTAGCGGGAGTTTAGGGAACTACGAGCAGTACTTC.

This chain's CDR3 is CASSPPGTSGHEQYF. Written as DNA, the CDR3 is TGTGCCAGCAGTCCCCCCGGGACTAGCGGGCACGAGCAGTACTTC. The rearrangement joins TRBV7-2 to TRBJ2-7, with 12 bases that match TRBD2. The CDR3 runs 15 residues. Trimming removed 6 bases from V and 5 bases from J; junction bases left unmatched: 8. The germline V gene encodes CDR1 SGHTA and CDR2 FQGNSA.

The chain recombines TRBV19 with TRBJ2-6, with unresolved D. V was cut by 6 bases and J by 1 base, with 13 bases left in between. The CDR3 loop spans 16 amino acids. Per germline, CDR1 LNHDA and CDR2 SQIVND (reference sequence). The CDR3 DNA reads as TGTGCCAGTAGAAAGGCAGACTTTTCTGGGGCCAACGTCCTGACTTTC. Protein sequence: CASRKADFSGANVLTF.

This clone has just one count. The chain links TRBV6-1 to TRBJ1-3; D gene ambiguous. Germline V gene sequence: CDR1 MNHNS, CDR2 SASEGT. The CDR3 covers 12 residues. V lost 4 bases and J lost 4, with 5 bases in between. The CDR3 reads CASSVRGNTIYF. The CDR3 region has the DNA TGTGCCAGCAGTGTGCGCGGAAACACCATATATTTT.

This chain connects TRBV15 to TRBJ1-4; TRBD1 matches at 8 bases. The V segment lost 4 bases and the J segment 8 bases; nucleotides outside the gene matches: 9. The CDR3 extends over 15 amino acids. Per germline, CDR1 LNHNV and CDR2 YYDKDF (reference sequence). The CDR3: CATSTETGVGEKLFF. The CDR3 nucleotides are TGTGCCACCAGCACCGAGACAGGGGTAGGGGAAAAACTGTTTTTT.

CDR3 bases: TGTGCCTGGAGCCCCGACAGCTCCTACGAGCAGTACTTC. The encoded protein is CAWSPDSSYEQYF. The chain combines TRBV30 with TRBJ2-7; a weak D match, TRBD1 (5 bases). The CDR3 runs to 13 residues. The V end lost 3 bases, the J end lost 0 bases, and 9 bases lay between the germline ends. Germline CDR1 is GTSNPN and CDR2 is SVGIG (reference sequence).

The rearrangement links TRBV10-3 to TRBJ2-6; 7 positions match TRBD1. J lost 1 base, V lost 3 bases, and 6 bases had no gene match. This CDR3 has 17 amino acids. Germline-derived CDR1 and CDR2 are ENHRY and SYGVKD. The CDR3 DNA sequence: TGTGCCATCAGTGAAGACAGGGCCTGGTCTGGGGCCAACGTCCTGACTTTC. This gives the protein CAISEDRAWSGANVLTF.

The J gene is TRBJ1-1, the V gene TRBV5-8; D unresolved. Trimming cost V 5 bases and J 6 bases, with 17 bases left between them. Germline V CDR1 and CDR2: SGHTS, YDEGEE. This CDR3 is 14 amino acids long. The CDR3 reads CASSVQEVAAEAFF. The CDR3 DNA sequence: TGTGCCAGCAGTGTCCAGGAGGTTGCCGCTGAAGCTTTCTTT.